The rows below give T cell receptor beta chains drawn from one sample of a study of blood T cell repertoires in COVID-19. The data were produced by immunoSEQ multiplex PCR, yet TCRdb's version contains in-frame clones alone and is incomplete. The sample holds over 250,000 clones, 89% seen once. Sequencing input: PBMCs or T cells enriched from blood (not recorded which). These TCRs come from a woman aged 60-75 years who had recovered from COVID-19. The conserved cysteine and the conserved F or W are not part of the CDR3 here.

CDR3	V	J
ASREGTSGQETQY	TRBV11-3	TRBJ2-5
ASSLRTGGLNEQY	TRBV5-4	TRBJ2-7
ASSHGQGSQETQY	TRBV11-2	TRBJ2-5
ASSIGLAEAF	TRBV19	TRBJ1-1
ASSSISGKGPTDTQY	TRBV11-3	TRBJ2-3
ASSLVDNGAF	TRBV11-3	TRBJ1-1
ASSQGAYGNTIY	TRBV3-1/TRBV3-2	TRBJ1-3
ASSRDRVTLSGNTIY	TRBV27	TRBJ1-3
AWGVGGLTFYSGNTIY	TRBV30	TRBJ1-3
ASSFGRIGGYT	TRBV12-3/TRBV12-4	TRBJ1-2
ASSQVDIISHEQY	TRBV14	TRBJ2-7
ASSSGLSNSPLH	TRBV7-2	TRBJ1-6
ASSEDPGGTEAF	TRBV6-1	TRBJ1-1
ASSLSHRENTGELF	TRBV7-6	TRBJ2-2
ASSQDRRGYEQY	TRBV4-1	TRBJ2-7